This is a list of T cell receptor beta chains from one sample in a study of CD4+ T cells in melanoma. Profiled with immunoSEQ multiplex PCR; TCRdb holds only in-frame clones, not every one. Counted here are some 19,000 clones, over 75% occurring once; the ten biggest clones make up around 8.9%. The receptors stem from a human donor with melanoma. Each CDR3 is given with its conserved first and last residue. Each record gives: V gene, D gene, J gene, clone size, CDR3 DNA, CDR3 protein. D genes are given only for firm matches. Expanded clones are given a class, and other clones once, few, many or no size at all.

>TRBV6-5|-|TRBJ2-7|-
TGTGCCAGCACCGCAGGGCCTTTCTCCTACGAGCAGTACTTC
CASTAGPFSYEQYF
>TRBV6-5|TRBD1|TRBJ1-3|-
TGTGCCAGCAGGGGGGACAGGGGCTCTGGAAACACCATATATTTT
CASRGDRGSGNTIYF
>TRBV12-5|-|TRBJ1-5|once
TGTGCTAGTGGCCTGAATGATGAGGCCCAGCATTTT
CASGLNDEAQHF
>TRBV10-1|-|TRBJ2-1|-
TGCGCCAGCAGTGACCCGGGCCAGGGGTTTAGGGAGCAGTTCTTC
CASSDPGQGFREQFF
>TRBV15|-|TRBJ1-2|once
TGTGCCACCAGCAGAGCTAGACGGGATAACTATGGCTACACCTTC
CATSRARRDNYGYTF
>TRBV5-4|-|TRBJ1-1|-
TGTGCCAGCAGAGGAGGGATGACACCGAACACTGAAGCTTTCTTT
CASRGGMTPNTEAFF
>TRBV5-1|TRBD1|TRBJ2-1|-
TGCGCCAGCAGCGAAGGACAGGGTGGGTACAATGAGCAGTTCTTC
CASSEGQGGYNEQFF
>TRBV5-1|-|TRBJ1-1|-
TGCGCCAGCAGCCGGGCGGGGGGCCGGCCAGAAGCTTTCTTT
CASSRAGGRPEAFF
>TRBV5-5|-|TRBJ2-3|-
TGTGCCAGCAGCCCCAGGTCTTGGTGGGGGGAGGGCACAGATACGCAGTATTTT
CASSPRSWWGEGTDTQYF
>TRBV5-1|-|TRBJ2-2|-
TGCGCCAGCAGCTTGATAGAAGCGGTCACCGGGGAGCTGTTTTTT
CASSLIEAVTGELFF
>TRBV27|TRBD1|TRBJ2-7|-
TGTGCCTCATGGGGGACAGGGGCCCATTCCTACGAGCAGTACTTC
CASWGTGAHSYEQYF
>TRBV7-2|-|TRBJ2-7|-
TGTGCCAGCAGCTTAGTGGCGGGCGGCTCCTACGAGCAGTACTTC
CASSLVAGGSYEQYF
>TRBV7-9|TRBD1|TRBJ2-2|-
TGTGCCAGCAGTTCCGGGACAGGGTGGTTCGGGGAGCTGTTTTTT
CASSSGTGWFGELFF
>TRBV7-2|TRBD1|TRBJ1-4|-
TGTGCCAGCAGCTTAGCGGGGACAGGGGATGAAAAACTGTTTTTT
CASSLAGTGDEKLFF
>TRBV30|TRBD1|TRBJ1-1|-
TGTGCCTGGAGAACAGGGGTGAACACTGAAGCTTTCTTT
CAWRTGVNTEAFF
>TRBV19|-|TRBJ2-7|few
TGTGCCAGTAGTATAACTGCAGGGCGCGAGCAGTACTTC
CASSITAGREQYF
>TRBV6-5|-|TRBJ2-1|-
TGTGCCAGCAGTCCGAGCCCCCGATACAATGAGCAGTTCTTC
CASSPSPRYNEQFF
>TRBV29-1|TRBD1|TRBJ2-3|few
TGCAGCGTTGAAAAGGGGGCGACAGATACGCAGTATTTT
CSVEKGATDTQYF
>TRBV18|TRBD1|TRBJ2-3|-
TGTGCCAGCTCTGCAAGTAGGACAGGGGGCGCAACAGATACGCAGTATTTT
CASSASRTGGATDTQYF
>TRBV5-5|TRBD2|TRBJ2-1|-
TGTGCCAGCAGCCCGACTAGCGACCCCAAGCAGTTCTTC
CASSPTSDPKQFF
>TRBV11-2|TRBD2|TRBJ2-5|once
TGTGCCAGCAGCTCCCTAAAGGGACTAGCGGGGGTCAGAGAGACCCAGTACTTC
CASSSLKGLAGVRETQYF
>TRBV5-1|-|TRBJ1-1|few
TGCGCCAGCAGGGTGCTGGGGGGAGGCATGAACACTGAAGCTTTCTTT
CASRVLGGGMNTEAFF
>TRBV30|-|TRBJ2-2|-
TGTGCCTGGAGTGTCGCCTCGATCCGGGCTATGAGTTTCGGGGAGCTGTTTTTT
CAWSVASIRAMSFGELFF
>TRBV5-5|-|TRBJ1-2|-
TGTGCCAGCAGTATCGGGGATACCAACTATGGCTACACCTTC
CASSIGDTNYGYTF
>TRBV19|-|TRBJ1-1|-
TGTGCCAGCTCTTCGACGGGGTCGGACACTGAAGCTTTCTTT
CASSSTGSDTEAFF
>TRBV5-4|TRBD1|TRBJ2-1|-
TGTGCCAGCAGCTCGGACAGGGCGGGTGAGCAGTTCTTC
CASSSDRAGEQFF
>TRBV5-1|TRBD2|TRBJ2-1|-
TGCGCCAGCAGCTGGCCGACTAGCGGGGGACCTTCCTACAATGAGCAGTTCTTC
CASSWPTSGGPSYNEQFF
>TRBV7-2|-|TRBJ2-3|-
TGTGCCAGCAGCTTGTGGGGCGCCCTGAGCACAGATACGCAGTATTTT
CASSLWGALSTDTQYF
>TRBV27|-|TRBJ2-1|-
TGTGCCAGCAGTTTATCGGCAAACGGGGAGCAGTTCTTC
CASSLSANGEQFF
>TRBV5-6|-|TRBJ2-1|-
TGTGCCAGCAGCCGTTGGCAGTACAATGAGCAGTTCTTC
CASSRWQYNEQFF
>TRBV6-6|-|TRBJ1-6|once
TGTGCCAGCAGTCCTGGTATTCTACAGCTAAATTCACCCCTCCACTTT
CASSPGILQLNSPLHF
>TRBV13|-|TRBJ2-7|once
TGTGCCAGCAGCTTAGGCGTGGCGACCGAGCAGTACTTC
CASSLGVATEQYF
>TRBV7-2|-|TRBJ1-5|-
TGTGCCAGCAGCCTGTATGGGGAGGGCAATCAGCCCCAGCATTTT
CASSLYGEGNQPQHF
>TRBV6-6|-|TRBJ2-3|-
TGTGCCAGCAAACCTGCACGGGCGGGGCAGGCAGATACGCAGTATTTT
CASKPARAGQADTQYF
>TRBV6-1|-|TRBJ2-5|-
TGTGCCAGCAGTCGGGCAGGGTATAACCAAGAGACCCAGTACTTC
CASSRAGYNQETQYF
>TRBV5-1|TRBD1|TRBJ2-1|-
TGCGCCAGCAGCTCGGCGGGACAGGGGGTTTATGAGCAGTTCTTC
CASSSAGQGVYEQFF
>TRBV7-9|TRBD2|TRBJ2-7|-
TGTGCCAGCAGCCCTCCTAGCGGGGGGCCCTACGAGCAGTACTTC
CASSPPSGGPYEQYF
>TRBV7-8|-|TRBJ2-3|-
TGTGCCAGCAGCTTAGGCAGGGTTATCGATACGCAGTATTTT
CASSLGRVIDTQYF
>TRBV4-2|-|TRBJ2-1|-
TGTGCCAGCAGCCAAGATGGTGGGGGAATCTACAATGAGCAGTTCTTC
CASSQDGGGIYNEQFF
>TRBV18|TRBD1|TRBJ2-7|-
TGTGCCAGCTCACCTGCTGAGACAGGGCATATAAGGGCCTACGAGCAGTACTTC
CASSPAETGHIRAYEQYF
>TRBV5-6|-|TRBJ2-2|few
TGTGCCAGCAGCCTTGGGGTAATAGGGATCACCGGGGAGCTGTTTTTT
CASSLGVIGITGELFF
>TRBV12-5|-|TRBJ2-3|-
TGTGCTAGTGCATCTTCGGGGGCAGATACGCAGTATTTT
CASASSGADTQYF
>TRBV7-9|-|TRBJ1-3|few
TGTGCCAGCAGCTTATCCATCTCCTCTGGAAACACCATATATTTT
CASSLSISSGNTIYF
>TRBV7-9|-|TRBJ1-1|-
TGTGCCTACAACAGGGTAGACACTGAAGCTTTCTTT
CAYNRVDTEAFF
>TRBV7-2|-|TRBJ1-2|-
TGTGCCAGCAGCTTTGGAGGGGAGTATGGCTACACCTTC
CASSFGGEYGYTF
>TRBV2|TRBD1|TRBJ1-6|-
TGTGCCAGCAGTGGGCGAAATGACGACAGGGGGCTATCCACCCTCCACTTT
CASSGRNDDRGLSTLHF
>TRBV6-6|-|TRBJ2-5|once
TGTGCCAGCAGTTATGTCGGGGGAACCCAGTACTTC
CASSYVGGTQYF
>TRBV18|-|TRBJ1-6|-
TGTGCCAGCTCACGAGAGGGAGAGCAGCGTTCACCCCTCCACTTT
CASSREGEQRSPLHF
>TRBV5-5|-|TRBJ2-2|-
TGTGCCAGCAGCTTTGGACGACAGGTCCGAACCGGGGAGCTGTTTTTT
CASSFGRQVRTGELFF
>TRBV5-4|-|TRBJ2-2|-
TGTGCCAGCAGCTTGAGACCTCTCGCGAGCGCGAACACCGGGGAGCTGTTTTTT
CASSLRPLASANTGELFF
>TRBV5-1|-|TRBJ2-7|-
TGCGCCAGCAGCTTGCAAAATAGCGAGGACGAGCAGTACTTC
CASSLQNSEDEQYF
>TRBV2|TRBD2|TRBJ2-3|-
TGTGCCAACCGGGGACTAGCGGTTCCAGATACGCAGTATTTT
CANRGLAVPDTQYF
>TRBV30|TRBD1|TRBJ1-6|once
TGTGCCTGGTCTTCCGGGACAGGGAATTCACCCCTCCACTTT
CAWSSGTGNSPLHF
>TRBV6-5|-|TRBJ1-1|once
TGTGCCAGCAGAACCCCCAGGGGCCGGAACACTGAAGCTTTCTTT
CASRTPRGRNTEAFF
>TRBV5-7|-|TRBJ1-3|-
TGTGCCAGCAGCTTGGCCGGGGGCTGGTCCGGAAACACCATATATTTT
CASSLAGGWSGNTIYF
>TRBV4-1|TRBD2|TRBJ2-5|-
TGCGCCAGCAGCCAAGCAACATTCACCGGGACTACCAAAGAGACCCAGTACTTC
CASSQATFTGTTKETQYF
>TRBV6-6|TRBD1|TRBJ1-5|-
TGTGCCAGCAGTACAGGGGGAGGTCAGCCCCAGCATTTT
CASSTGGGQPQHF
>TRBV5-1|-|TRBJ1-2|-
TGCGCCAGCAGCGATGGGGGGCACAACTATGGCTACACCTTC
CASSDGGHNYGYTF